The 24 T cell receptor beta chains listed next were all sequenced from one sample in a study of blood T cell repertoires in COVID-19. TCRdb keeps only in-frame clones here, not all; method: immunoSEQ multiplex PCR. The sample consists of 150,000 or so clones, roughly nine tenths of them appearing once. Sequences were obtained from peripheral blood. The receptors stem from a man aged 18 to 29 with COVID-19, enrolled during active disease.

The CDR3 nucleotides are TGTGCCAGCAGTCCCTGGGGGGGAGGGCCGAGCACAGATACGCAGTATTTT. It encodes CASSPWGGGPSTDTQYF. The rearrangement joins TRBV28 to TRBJ2-3; 7 nucleotides agree with TRBD2. CDR3 size: 17 residues. The ends lost 5 bases at V and 0 bases at J; junction bases unmatched: 11. CDR1 and CDR2 (germline): MDHEN, SYDVKM.

The V gene is TRBV6-5, the J gene TRBJ1-6, with D possibly being TRBD1 (5 bases). Germline-derived CDR1 and CDR2 are MNHEY and SVGAGI. The CDR3 is 15 residues long. The V end lost 7 bases, the J end lost 6 bases, and 16 bases lay between the germline ends. The CDR3 DNA reads TGTGCCAGCATGGGGTCCGTGGGGGGTAATTCACCCCTCCACTTT. Translation gives CASMGSVGGNSPLHF.

The rearrangement uses TRBV5-8 and TRBJ2-7; 10 bases fit TRBD1. The CDR3 runs 16 residues. Germline lookup yields CDR1 SGHTS and CDR2 YDEGEE. Trimming removed 0 bases from V and 1 base from J; junction bases left unmatched: 4. CDR3 DNA sequence: TGTGCCAGCAGCTTGGGACCGGGACAGGGGTCCTACGAGCAGTACTTC. Translating it yields CASSLGPGQGSYEQYF.

This clone was counted a single time. The rearrangement uses TRBV11-2 and TRBJ2-5, with 10 positions matching TRBD1. The CDR3 covers 16 residues. Looked up from germline, CDR1 is SGHAT and CDR2 is FQNNGV. Trimming cost V 5 bases and J 4 bases; bases outside gene matches: 10. CDR3 bases: TGTGCCAGCAGCCGACCAGTGGGACAGGGGCGAGAGACCCAGTACTTC. The encoded protein is CASSRPVGQGRETQYF.

This chain joins TRBV13 and TRBJ2-7; 12 bases match TRBD2. Germline trimming cut 5 bases from V and 5 bases from J; bases unmatched to any gene: 7. Germline values: CDR1 PRHDT, CDR2 FYEKMQ (reference sequence). This CDR3 spans 15 amino acids. The DNA for the CDR3 is TGTGCCAGCAGCACCTCACTAGCGGGAGGACACGAGCAGTACTTC. Encoded protein: CASSTSLAGGHEQYF.

The CDR3 nucleotides read TGTGCCAGCAGCGACCGGCGGGGTAACACCGGGGAGCTGTTTTTT. Translation: CASSDRRGNTGELFF. The chain is built from TRBV28 and TRBJ2-2, with D maybe TRBD2 (6 bases). The germline V and J ends were trimmed by 6 bases and 2 bases, with 13 bases remaining between them. The CDR3 covers 15 residues. The germline V gene has CDR1 MDHEN and CDR2 SYDVKM.

V is TRBV30 and J is TRBJ1-1; D possibly corresponds to TRBD1 (6 bases). Germline-derived CDR1 and CDR2 are GTSNPN and SVGIG (reference sequence). Trimming removed 0 bases from V and 3 bases from J, with 11 bases in between. This CDR3 spans 14 amino acids. The CDR3: CAWSVRGGYTEAFF. DNA for the CDR3: TGTGCCTGGAGTGTACGGGGGGGCTACACTGAAGCTTTCTTT.

This rearrangement joins TRBV29-1 to TRBJ2-1; the match to TRBD2 covers 7 bases. V lost 5 bases and J lost 10; bases outside the gene matches: 11. Germline CDR1 SQVTM, CDR2 ANQGSEA. This CDR3 is built from 13 residues. The CDR3 sequence is CSVHWGRVREQFF. The CDR3 bases are TGCAGCGTTCATTGGGGGAGGGTCCGCGAGCAGTTCTTC.

V is TRBV29-1 and J is TRBJ2-5; D is undetermined. V was trimmed by 3 bases and J by 5 bases, leaving 13 bases between them. The CDR3 is made up of 13 amino acids. Germline V CDR1 and CDR2: SQVTM, ANQGSEA. The CDR3 DNA sequence: TGCAGCGTTGACAGCTCAGGTGGGGAGACCCAGTACTTC. This sequence encodes CSVDSSGGETQYF. Complete variable domain (other parts from reference TRBV29-1 and TRBJ2-5): SAVISQKPSRDICQRGTSLTIQCQVDSQVTMMFWYRQQPGQSLTLIATANQGSEATYESGFVIDKFPISRPNLTFSTLTVSNMSPEDSSIYLCSVDSSGGETQYFGPGTRLLVL.

This clone was seen once. The V and J genes are TRBV28 and TRBJ1-2; D is undetermined. In germline, CDR1 is MDHEN, CDR2 SYDVKM. The CDR3 runs 17 residues. Trimming took 3 bases from V and 2 from J, leaving 19 bases between them. CDR3 DNA sequence: TGTGCCAGCAGTTTGATCCCTGGACGGAGGGCGAACTATGGCTACACCTTC. This gives the protein CASSLIPGRRANYGYTF.

The chain carries TRBV10-2 and TRBJ2-1; 10 nucleotides line up with TRBD2. Germline CDR1 reads WSHSY; CDR2 reads SAAADI. The CDR3 is 17 amino acids. V shed 10 bases and J 1 base; nucleotides not matched to a gene: 13. The CDR3, as DNA: TGCGCCATATTAGACGCCAGCGGGAGGGTGTCCTACAATGAGCAGTTCTTC. The encoded protein is CAILDASGRVSYNEQFF.

The CDR3 loop is CASSWTPLNTEAFF. CDR3 bases: TGTGCCAGCAGCTGGACACCATTGAACACTGAAGCTTTCTTT. The rearrangement joins TRBV6-2 or TRBV6-3 to TRBJ1-1; tentative D call: TRBD1 (5 bases). The CDR3 loop spans 14 amino acids. V shed 6 bases and J shed 0 bases, with 11 bases lying between them. Germline CDR1 reads MNHEY; CDR2 reads SVGEGT.

V gene TRBV28 combines with J gene TRBJ1-4; D is unresolved. The CDR3 loop spans 9 amino acids. Germline V lookup: CDR1 MDHEN, CDR2 SYDVKM. V was pared by 9 bases and J by 11 bases, with 7 bases between. The CDR3 coding sequence is TGTGCCAGAACTTGCAAACTGTTTTTT. It is translated as CARTCKLFF.

The CDR3 loop reads CASSQDRVGLAGNSYEQYF. The CDR3 DNA follows: TGTGCCAGCAGTCAAGACAGGGTCGGACTAGCGGGGAACTCCTACGAGCAGTACTTC. The gene calls are TRBV28 and TRBJ2-7; TRBD2 agrees at 12 bases. The ends lost 5 bases at V and 0 bases at J; junction bases unmatched: 14. The CDR3 spans 19 residues. Germline loops: CDR1 MDHEN, CDR2 SYDVKM.

This rearrangement joins TRBV24-1 to TRBJ2-1, with a tentative D call TRBD1 (5 bases). CDR1 is KGHDR and CDR2 is SFDVKD in the germline V gene. Trimming left V 1 base short and J 10 bases short, with 16 bases between. CDR3 length: 15 residues. CDR3 residues: CATSDFPGSYREQFF. Here the CDR3 DNA reads TGTGCCACCAGTGATTTTCCCGGGTCCTACAGGGAGCAGTTCTTC.

CDR3 amino acids: CASSFGTGGPYEQYF. CDR3 coding DNA: TGTGCCAGCAGCTTTGGTACAGGGGGGCCCTACGAGCAGTACTTC. This rearrangement joins TRBV5-4 to TRBJ2-7; 8 bases fit TRBD1. Germline values: CDR1 SGHNT, CDR2 YYREEE (reference sequence). The CDR3 has 15 amino acids. The trim removed 2 bases at V and 2 bases at J, leaving 6 bases unmatched.

CDR3 bases: TGCGCCAGCAGCTTGACAGGGGTGAACGATGGCTACACCTTC. It yields the protein CASSLTGVNDGYTF. The rearrangement uses TRBV5-1 and TRBJ1-2; 7 bases are shared with TRBD1. Germline V CDR1 and CDR2: SGHRS, YFSETQ. V lost 1 base to trimming and J lost 6 bases; unmatched junction nucleotides: 6. This CDR3 is 14 amino acids long.

In its sample, this clone was seen once. V and J are TRBV3-1 (or the pseudogene TRBV3-2) and TRBJ2-7, with TRBD1 identical over 7 bases. Trimming at V came to 4 bases and at J to 2 bases, leaving 5 bases not matched to a gene. Per the germline V gene, CDR1 is LGHDT and CDR2 is YNNKEL (reference sequence). The CDR3 covers 14 residues. CDR3 in DNA: TGTGCCAGCAGCCCTAGGACAGGACCCTACGAGCAGTACTTC. Protein: CASSPRTGPYEQYF.

V and J are TRBV6-4 and TRBJ2-1, with TRBD2 identical over 7 bases. J lost 0 bases, V lost 0 bases, and 2 bases had no gene match. The CDR3 is 16 residues long. Germline V gene data show CDR1 as MRHNA and CDR2 as SNTAGT. The CDR3 nucleotides are TGTGCCAGCAGTGACTCCACTAGCGCCTCCTACAATGAGCAGTTCTTC. Its protein is CASSDSTSASYNEQFF.

V gene TRBV3-1 (or the pseudogene TRBV3-2) combines with J gene TRBJ2-3, with no clear D. This CDR3 has 16 amino acids. The germline V gene has CDR1 LGHDT and CDR2 YNNKEL (reference sequence). V lost 1 base to trimming and J lost 0 bases, with 11 bases between them. The DNA of the CDR3 is TGTGCCAGCAGCCAAGTGGGCAGTTCTAGCACAGATACGCAGTATTTT. It encodes CASSQVGSSSTDTQYF.

The chain has TRBV10-3 and TRBJ1-5; D is uncertain. There are 13 residues in the CDR3. Germline CDR1 and CDR2: ENHRY and SYGVKD. V was cut by 3 bases and J by 10 bases, with 13 bases left in between. CDR3 nucleotide sequence: TGTGCCATCAGTGAAGAGGCAGTATCACCCCAGCATTTT. Protein: CAISEEAVSPQHF.

The chain employs TRBV3-1 (or the pseudogene TRBV3-2) and TRBJ2-3; tentative D call: TRBD2 (6 bases). Germline assignment: CDR1 LGHDT and CDR2 YNNKEL (reference sequence). The length of the CDR3 is 18 residues. With 0 bases removed from V and 0 bases from J, the gap between germline ends came to 16 bases. CDR3 in amino acids: CASSQEERTTISTDTQYF. Here the CDR3 DNA reads TGTGCCAGCAGCCAAGAGGAAAGGACTACGATCAGCACAGATACGCAGTATTTT.

V gene TRBV24-1 combines with J gene TRBJ2-3, with 7 positions matching TRBD2. The germline CDR1 and CDR2 sequences are KGHDR and SFDVKD. This CDR3 contains 14 residues. V was pared by 7 bases and J by 3 bases, with 6 bases of the junction left unmatched. CDR3 protein: CATRKERETDTQYF. DNA of the CDR3: TGTGCCACCAGGAAGGAGCGGGAAACAGATACGCAGTATTTT.

This clone was picked up a small number of times. This chain uses TRBV7-8 with TRBJ1-1; D call uncertain. The CDR3 is 14 amino acids. V was pared by 2 bases and J by 4 bases, with 11 bases between. Per germline, CDR1 SGHVS and CDR2 FQNEAQ. This chain's CDR3 is CASSLMPRSTEAFF. The CDR3 DNA is TGTGCCAGCAGCTTAATGCCGAGGAGCACTGAAGCTTTCTTT.